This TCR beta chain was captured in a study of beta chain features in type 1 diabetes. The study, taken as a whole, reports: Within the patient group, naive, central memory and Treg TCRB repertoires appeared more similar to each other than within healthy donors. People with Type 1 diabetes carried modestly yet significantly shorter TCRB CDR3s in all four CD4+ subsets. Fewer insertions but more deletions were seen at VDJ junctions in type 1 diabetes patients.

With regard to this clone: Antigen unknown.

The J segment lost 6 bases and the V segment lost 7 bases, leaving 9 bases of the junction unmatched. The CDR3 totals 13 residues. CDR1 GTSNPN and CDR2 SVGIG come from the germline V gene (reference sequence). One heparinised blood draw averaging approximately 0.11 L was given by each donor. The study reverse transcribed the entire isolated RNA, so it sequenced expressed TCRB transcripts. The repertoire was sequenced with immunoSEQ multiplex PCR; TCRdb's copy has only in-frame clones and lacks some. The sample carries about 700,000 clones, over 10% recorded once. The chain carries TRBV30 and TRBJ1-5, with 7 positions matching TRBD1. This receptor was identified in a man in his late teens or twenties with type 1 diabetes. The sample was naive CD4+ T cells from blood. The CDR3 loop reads CAYTRQGGQPQHF. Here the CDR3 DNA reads TGTGCCTACACCCGACAGGGAGGTCAGCCCCAGCATTTT. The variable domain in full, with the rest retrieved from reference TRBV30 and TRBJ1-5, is SQTIHQWPATLVQPVGSPLSLECTVEGTSNPNLYWYRQAAGRGLQLLFYSVGIGQISSEVPQNLSASRPQDRQFILSSKKLLLSDSGFYLCAYTRQGGQPQHFGDGTRLSIL.